This T cell receptor (beta chain) is from a study of T-cell memory formation after mild COVID-19. Study-level findings and limits: CD4+ contracting clones were found mainly in CM and EM, and CD8+ ones in EMRA. Contracting clones, day 15 to 85, had balanced CD4/CD8, and later expanders favored CD4+.

As regards this clonotype: Its antigen is as yet unknown.

The CDR3 is 11 amino acids. V was clipped by 2 bases and J by 7 bases, with 5 bases between them. Via MiXCR, TCRdb re-called the 5' RACE reads, giving one row per CDR3 protein. The data hold roughly 450,000 distinct CDR3 sequences, with roughly 20% observed a single time. The source is an adult woman who had mild COVID-19 (a few samples of this study predate the infection). Cell type and time point are not known. Sequenced material: PBMCs or a T cell subset sorted from them (not recorded which). This chain uses TRBV12-3 or TRBV12-4 with TRBJ1-2, with D hard to call. CDR3 DNA: TGTGCCAGCAGTTTATCGTCTGGCTACACCTTC. It yields the protein CASSLSSGYTF.